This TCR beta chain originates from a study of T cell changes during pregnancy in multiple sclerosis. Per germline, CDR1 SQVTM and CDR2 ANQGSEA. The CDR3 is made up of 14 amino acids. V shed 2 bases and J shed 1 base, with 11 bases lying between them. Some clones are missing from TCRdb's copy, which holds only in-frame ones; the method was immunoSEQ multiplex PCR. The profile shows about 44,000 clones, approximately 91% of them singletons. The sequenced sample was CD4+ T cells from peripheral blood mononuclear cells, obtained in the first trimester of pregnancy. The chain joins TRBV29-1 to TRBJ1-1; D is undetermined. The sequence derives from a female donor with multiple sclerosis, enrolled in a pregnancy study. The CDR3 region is CSVENWRPNTEAFF. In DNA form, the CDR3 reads TGCAGCGTTGAAAATTGGCGGCCGAACACTGAAGCTTTCTTT.